The present entry profiles one T cell receptor beta chain with its context. TCRdb's table, derived via immunoSEQ multiplex PCR, lists solely in-frame clones and lacks some. Seen here are about 330,000 clones, more than 75% observed once, and the top ten hold under 5.5%. The CDR3 loop spans 17 amino acids. V dropped 1 base and J dropped 0; count of bases not matched to a gene: 6. CDR1 is SGHTA, CDR2 FQGNSA, per germline. This study enrolled people aged about 18 to 100 from roughly 22 US geographic areas. Cohorts were based on clinical histories the participants reported. This specimen comes from a study of blood T cell repertoires in COVID-19.

This chain uses TRBV7-2 with TRBJ1-5, with 7 bases identical to TRBD1. This sequence was found in a young woman who had recovered from COVID-19. Sequenced material: PBMCs or T cells enriched from blood (not recorded which). CDR3 region: CASSLEGTAYSNQPQHF. The CDR3 coding sequence is TGTGCCAGCAGCTTAGAAGGGACAGCCTATAGCAATCAGCCCCAGCATTTT.